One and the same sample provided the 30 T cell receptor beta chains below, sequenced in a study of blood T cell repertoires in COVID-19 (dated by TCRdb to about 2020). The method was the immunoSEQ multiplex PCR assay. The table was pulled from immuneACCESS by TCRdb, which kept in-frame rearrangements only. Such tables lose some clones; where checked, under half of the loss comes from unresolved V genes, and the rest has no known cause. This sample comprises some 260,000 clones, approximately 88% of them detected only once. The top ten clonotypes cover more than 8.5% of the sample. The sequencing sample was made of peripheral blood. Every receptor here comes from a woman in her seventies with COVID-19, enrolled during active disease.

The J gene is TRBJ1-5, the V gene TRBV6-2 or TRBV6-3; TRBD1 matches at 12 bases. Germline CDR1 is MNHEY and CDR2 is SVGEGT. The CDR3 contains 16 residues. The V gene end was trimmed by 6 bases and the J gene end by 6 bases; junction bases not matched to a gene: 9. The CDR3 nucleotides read TGTGCCAGCAGCGAAACCGGGACAGGGGGCTCTCAGCCCCAGCATTTT. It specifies CASSETGTGGSQPQHF.

CDR3 sequence reads: CSADRRLGYGYTF. The CDR3 nucleotides are TGCAGCGCGGACAGGCGGCTAGGGTATGGCTACACCTTC. The chain couples TRBV29-1 to TRBJ1-2; 7 bases fit TRBD1. The CDR3 consists of 13 residues. V shed 7 bases, J shed 5 bases, and the junction held 10 bases outside the gene matches. Germline CDR1 is SQVTM and CDR2 is ANQGSEA.

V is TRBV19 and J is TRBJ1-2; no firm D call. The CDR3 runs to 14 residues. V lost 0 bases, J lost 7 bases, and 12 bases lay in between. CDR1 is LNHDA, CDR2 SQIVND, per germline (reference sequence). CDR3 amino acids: CASSIEVSRSGYTF. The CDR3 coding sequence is TGTGCCAGTAGTATAGAGGTTTCCAGAAGTGGCTACACCTTC.

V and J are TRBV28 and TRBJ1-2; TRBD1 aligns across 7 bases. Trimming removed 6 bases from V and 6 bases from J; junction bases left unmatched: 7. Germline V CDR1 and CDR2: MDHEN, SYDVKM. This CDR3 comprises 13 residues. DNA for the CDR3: TGTGCCAGCAGGCAGGACAGGCTGGATGGCTACACCTTC. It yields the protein CASRQDRLDGYTF.

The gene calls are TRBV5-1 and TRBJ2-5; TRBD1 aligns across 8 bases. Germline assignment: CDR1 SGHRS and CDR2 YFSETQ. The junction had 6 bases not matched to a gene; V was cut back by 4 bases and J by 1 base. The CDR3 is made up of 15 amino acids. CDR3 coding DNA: TGCGCCAGCAGCCCGACAGGGGCGGTCCAAGAGACCCAGTACTTC. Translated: CASSPTGAVQETQYF.

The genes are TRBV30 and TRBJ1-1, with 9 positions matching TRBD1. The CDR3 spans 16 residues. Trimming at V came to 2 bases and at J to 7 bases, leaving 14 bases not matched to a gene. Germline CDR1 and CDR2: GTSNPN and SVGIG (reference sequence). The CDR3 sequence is CAWSPRGTTGGGEAFF. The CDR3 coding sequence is TGTGCCTGGAGTCCACGGGGGACTACAGGGGGCGGTGAAGCTTTCTTT.

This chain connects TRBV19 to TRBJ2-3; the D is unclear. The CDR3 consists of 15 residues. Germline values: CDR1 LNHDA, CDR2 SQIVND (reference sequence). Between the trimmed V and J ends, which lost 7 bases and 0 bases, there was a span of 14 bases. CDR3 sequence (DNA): TGTGCCAGTACTAGTGGTAGCTCGAGCACAGATACGCAGTATTTT. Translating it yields CASTSGSSSTDTQYF.

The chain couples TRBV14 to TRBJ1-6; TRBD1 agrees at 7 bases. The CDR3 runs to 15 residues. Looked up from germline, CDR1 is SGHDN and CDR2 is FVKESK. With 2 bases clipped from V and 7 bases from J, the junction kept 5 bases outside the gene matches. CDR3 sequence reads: CASSQQGTENSPLHF. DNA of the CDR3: TGTGCCAGCAGCCAACAAGGGACAGAAAATTCACCCCTCCACTTT.

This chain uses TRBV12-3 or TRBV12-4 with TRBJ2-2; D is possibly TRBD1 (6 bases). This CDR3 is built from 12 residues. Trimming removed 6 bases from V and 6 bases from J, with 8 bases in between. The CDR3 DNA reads TGTGCCAGCAGACAGGGTCCCGGGGAGCTGTTTTTT. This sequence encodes CASRQGPGELFF.

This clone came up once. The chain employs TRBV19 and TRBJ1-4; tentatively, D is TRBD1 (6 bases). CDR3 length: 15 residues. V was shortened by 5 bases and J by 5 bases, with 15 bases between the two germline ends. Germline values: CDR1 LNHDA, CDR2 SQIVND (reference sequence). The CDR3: CASSGGGAANEKLFF. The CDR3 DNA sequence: TGTGCCAGTAGTGGCGGGGGGGCCGCCAATGAAAAACTGTTTTTT. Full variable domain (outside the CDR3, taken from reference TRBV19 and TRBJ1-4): DGGITQSPKYLFRKEGQNVTLSCEQNLNHDAMYWYRQDPGQGLRLIYYSQIVNDFQKGDIAEGYSVSREKKESFPLTVTSAQKNPTAFYLCASSGGGAANEKLFFGSGTQLSVL.

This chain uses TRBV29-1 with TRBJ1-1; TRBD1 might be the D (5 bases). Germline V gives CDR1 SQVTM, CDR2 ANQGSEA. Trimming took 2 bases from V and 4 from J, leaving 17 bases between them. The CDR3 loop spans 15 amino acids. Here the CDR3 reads CSVEKVRGLGTEAFF. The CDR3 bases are TGCAGCGTTGAAAAGGTGCGGGGGTTGGGCACTGAAGCTTTCTTT.

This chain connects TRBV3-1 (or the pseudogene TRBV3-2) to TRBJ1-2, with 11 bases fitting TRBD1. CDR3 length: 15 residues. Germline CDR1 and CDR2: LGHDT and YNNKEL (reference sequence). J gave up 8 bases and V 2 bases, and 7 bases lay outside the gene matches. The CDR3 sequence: CASSQPPGTGGGYTF. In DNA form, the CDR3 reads TGTGCCAGCAGCCAACCCCCTGGGACAGGGGGAGGCTACACCTTC.

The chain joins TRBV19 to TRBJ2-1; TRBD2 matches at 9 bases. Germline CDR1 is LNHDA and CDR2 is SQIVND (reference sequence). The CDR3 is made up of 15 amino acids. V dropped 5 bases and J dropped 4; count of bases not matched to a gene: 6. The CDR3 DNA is TGTGCCAGTAGTCCGTTAGCGGGGGCTTACAATGAGCAGTTCTTC. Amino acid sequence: CASSPLAGAYNEQFF.

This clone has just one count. DNA of the CDR3: TGTGCCAGCAGTGAACCAGGGGTGGATGAAAAACTGTTTTTT. It is translated as CASSEPGVDEKLFF. The chain carries TRBV25-1 and TRBJ1-4; tentative D call: TRBD1 (6 bases). The CDR3 has 14 residues. In germline, CDR1 is MGHDK, CDR2 SYGVNS. Trimming cost V 2 bases and J 6 bases, with 10 bases left between them.

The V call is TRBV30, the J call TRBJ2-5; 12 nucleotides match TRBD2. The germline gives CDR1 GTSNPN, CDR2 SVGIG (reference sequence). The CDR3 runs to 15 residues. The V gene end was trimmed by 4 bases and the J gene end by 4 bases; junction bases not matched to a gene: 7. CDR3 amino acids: CAWTGLAGIAETQYF. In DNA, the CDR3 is TGTGCCTGGACCGGACTAGCGGGGATTGCAGAGACCCAGTACTTC.

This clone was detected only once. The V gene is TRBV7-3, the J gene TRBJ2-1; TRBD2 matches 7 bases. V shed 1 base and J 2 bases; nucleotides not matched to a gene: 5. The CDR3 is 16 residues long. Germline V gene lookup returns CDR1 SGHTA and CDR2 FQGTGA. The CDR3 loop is CASSLSAGAPYNEQFF. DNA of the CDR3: TGTGCCAGCAGCTTAAGTGCGGGAGCCCCCTACAATGAGCAGTTCTTC.

CDR3 coding DNA: TGTGCCAGCAGCTCCCAAAAGGGGAGGGTCAATGAGCAGTTCTTC. Its translation is CASSSQKGRVNEQFF. The V gene is TRBV7-3, the J gene TRBJ2-1, with TRBD2 matching 7 bases. The V and J ends lost 4 bases and 6 bases, in that order; junction bases with no gene match: 9. The CDR3 runs to 15 residues. Germline CDR1 and CDR2: SGHTA and FQGTGA.

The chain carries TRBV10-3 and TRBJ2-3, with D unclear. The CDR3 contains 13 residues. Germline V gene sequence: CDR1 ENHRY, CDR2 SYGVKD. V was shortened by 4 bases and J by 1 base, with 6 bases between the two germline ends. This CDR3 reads CAISGQGTDTQYF. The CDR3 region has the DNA TGTGCCATCAGTGGGCAGGGCACAGATACGCAGTATTTT.

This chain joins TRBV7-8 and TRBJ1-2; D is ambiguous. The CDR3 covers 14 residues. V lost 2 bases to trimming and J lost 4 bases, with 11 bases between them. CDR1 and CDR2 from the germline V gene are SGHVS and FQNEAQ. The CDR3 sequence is CASSLNGVSYGYTF. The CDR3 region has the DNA TGTGCCAGCAGCTTAAACGGTGTTTCCTATGGCTACACCTTC.

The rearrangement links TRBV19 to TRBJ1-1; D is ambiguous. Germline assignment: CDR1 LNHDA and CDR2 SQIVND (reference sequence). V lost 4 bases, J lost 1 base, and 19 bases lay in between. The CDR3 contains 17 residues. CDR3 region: CASSTRLGRAKNTEAFF. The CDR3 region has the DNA TGTGCCAGTAGTACACGACTAGGGAGGGCTAAGAACACTGAAGCTTTCTTT. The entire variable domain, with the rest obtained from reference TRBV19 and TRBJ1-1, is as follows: DGGITQSPKYLFRKEGQNVTLSCEQNLNHDAMYWYRQDPGQGLRLIYYSQIVNDFQKGDIAEGYSVSREKKESFPLTVTSAQKNPTAFYLCASSTRLGRAKNTEAFFGQGTRLTVV.

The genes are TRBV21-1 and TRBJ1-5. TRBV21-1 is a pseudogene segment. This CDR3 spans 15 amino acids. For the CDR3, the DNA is TGTGCCAGCAGCAAAGGGCGGCATAGCAATCAGCCCCAGCATTTT. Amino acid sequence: CASSKGRHSNQPQHF.

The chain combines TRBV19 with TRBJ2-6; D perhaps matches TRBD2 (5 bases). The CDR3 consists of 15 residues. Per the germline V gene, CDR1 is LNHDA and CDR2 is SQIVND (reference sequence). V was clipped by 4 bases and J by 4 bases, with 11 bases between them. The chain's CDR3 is CASSSVDYGANVLTF. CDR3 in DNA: TGTGCCAGTAGTAGCGTAGACTACGGGGCCAACGTCCTGACTTTC.

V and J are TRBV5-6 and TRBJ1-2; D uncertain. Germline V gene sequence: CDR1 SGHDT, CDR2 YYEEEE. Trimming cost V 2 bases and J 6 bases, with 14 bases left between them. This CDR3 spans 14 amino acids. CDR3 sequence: CASSFGGIGNGYTF. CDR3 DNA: TGTGCCAGCAGCTTCGGAGGGATAGGGAATGGCTACACCTTC.

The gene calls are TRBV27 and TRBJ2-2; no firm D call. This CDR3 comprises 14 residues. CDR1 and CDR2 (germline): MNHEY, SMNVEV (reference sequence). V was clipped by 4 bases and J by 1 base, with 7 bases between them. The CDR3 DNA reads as TGTGCCAGCAGTTCGTACGGGAACACCGGGGAGCTGTTTTTT. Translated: CASSSYGNTGELFF.

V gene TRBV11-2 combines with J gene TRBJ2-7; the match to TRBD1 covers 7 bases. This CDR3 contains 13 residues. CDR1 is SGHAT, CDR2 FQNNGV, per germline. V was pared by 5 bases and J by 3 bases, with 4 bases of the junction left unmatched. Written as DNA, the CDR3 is TGTGCCAGCAGCCCTGACAGGGACTACGAGCAGTACTTC. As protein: CASSPDRDYEQYF. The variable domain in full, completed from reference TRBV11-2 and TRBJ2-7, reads EAGVAQSPRYKIIEKRQSVAFWCNPISGHATLYWYQQILGQGPKLLIQFQNNGVVDDSQLPKDRFSAERLKGVDSTLKIQPAKLEDSAVYLCASSPDRDYEQYFGPGTRLTVT.

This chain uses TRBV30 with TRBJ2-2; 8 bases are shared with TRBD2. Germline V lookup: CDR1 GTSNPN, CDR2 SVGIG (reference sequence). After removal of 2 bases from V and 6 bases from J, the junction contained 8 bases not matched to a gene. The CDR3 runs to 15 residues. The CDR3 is CAWSSTLGLAGELFF. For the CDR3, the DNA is TGTGCCTGGAGTTCGACTCTGGGACTAGCCGGGGAGCTGTTTTTT.

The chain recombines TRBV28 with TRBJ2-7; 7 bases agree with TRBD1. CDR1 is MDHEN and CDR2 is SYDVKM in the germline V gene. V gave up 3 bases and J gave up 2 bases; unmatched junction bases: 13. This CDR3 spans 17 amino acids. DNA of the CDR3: TGTGCCAGCAGTTTCCCGGATAGGGGGCCGACAACCTACGAGCAGTACTTC. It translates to CASSFPDRGPTTYEQYF.

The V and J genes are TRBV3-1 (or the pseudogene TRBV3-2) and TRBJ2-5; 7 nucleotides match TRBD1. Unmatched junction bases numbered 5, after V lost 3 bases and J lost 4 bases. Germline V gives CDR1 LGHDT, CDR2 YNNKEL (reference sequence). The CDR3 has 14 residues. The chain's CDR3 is CASSQRTGVETQYF. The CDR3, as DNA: TGTGCCAGCAGCCAGAGAACAGGGGTAGAGACCCAGTACTTC.

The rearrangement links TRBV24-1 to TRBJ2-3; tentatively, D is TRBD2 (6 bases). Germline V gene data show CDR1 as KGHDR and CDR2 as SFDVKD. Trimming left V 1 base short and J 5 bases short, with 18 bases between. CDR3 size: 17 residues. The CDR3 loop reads CATSDFWGSGGKDTQYF. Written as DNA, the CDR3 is TGTGCCACCAGTGATTTTTGGGGGTCCGGGGGTAAAGATACGCAGTATTTT.

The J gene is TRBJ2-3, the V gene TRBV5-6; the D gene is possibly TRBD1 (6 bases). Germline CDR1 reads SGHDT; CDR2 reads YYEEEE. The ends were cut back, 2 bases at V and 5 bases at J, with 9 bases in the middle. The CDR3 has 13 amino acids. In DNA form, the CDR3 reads TGTGCCAGCAGCTTCACAGGGTTAGATACGCAGTATTTT. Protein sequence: CASSFTGLDTQYF.